This T cell receptor beta chain comes out of a study of cytomegalovirus exposure and HLA in healthy donors. CDR1 is SGHRS, CDR2 YFSETQ, per germline. The junction had 7 bases not matched to a gene; V was cut back by 4 bases and J by 3 bases. The CDR3 covers 15 residues. Some clones are missing from TCRdb's copy, which holds only in-frame ones; the method was immunoSEQ multiplex PCR. This table holds 150,000 to 200,000 clones, about 81% found once. The sequenced sample consisted of PBMCs. V usage is TRBV5-1 and J usage is TRBJ1-2, with 9 bases identical to TRBD1. The receptor was derived from a woman aged 25 to 39 in good health and CMV-seronegative. The CDR3 sequence is CASSAGQGMDYGYTF. The CDR3, as DNA: TGCGCCAGCAGCGCCGGACAGGGGATGGACTATGGCTACACCTTC.